These 26 T cell receptor beta chains share one sample of origin, sequenced in a study of T cell clonality in common variable immunodeficiency (dated by TCRdb to 2013 to 2016). Libraries were made using the immunoSEQ multiplex PCR assay. TCRdb stores this immuneACCESS table with in-frame sequences only. Part of the clones is absent; in the studies checked, under half of the shortfall reflects unresolved V genes, and no reason is known for the rest. The data for this sample show tens of thousands of clones, each detected more than once. The ten top clones hold approximately 1.5% of the sample. The source material was peripheral blood mononuclear cells. These receptors all come from a person aged 18 to 75 in good health.

This clone was counted ten times or more. The CDR3 end lies 3 residues beyond the end of the read and is filled in from the germline J gene. V gene TRBV6-1 combines with J gene TRBJ1-5; D is unclear. Looked up from germline, CDR1 is MNHNS and CDR2 is SASEGT. The CDR3 covers 14 residues. Trimming took 1 base from V and 1 from J, leaving 5 bases between them. Incomplete CDR3 DNA: TGTGCCAGCAGTGAAGTATTGAGCAATCAGCCC. This sequence encodes CASSEVLSNQP. The whole CDR3 protein reads CASSEVLSNQPQHF.

This clone was counted many times. The CDR3 end lies 3 residues beyond the end of the read and is filled in from the germline J gene. The chain joins TRBV7-2 to TRBJ2-5, with a possible D match to TRBD2 (6 bases). V dropped 2 bases and J dropped 2 bases, with 9 bases sitting between them. CDR3 length equals 14 residues. In germline, CDR1 is SGHTA, CDR2 FQGNSA. The CDR3 is CASSLRDFQETQYF. CDR3 bases read: TGTGCCAGCAGCTTAAGGGACTTTCAAGAGACC.

This clone was seen at least ten times. Read coverage stops 3 residues before the CDR3 terminus; the germline J gene supplies the remainder. V gene TRBV12-3 or TRBV12-4 combines with J gene TRBJ1-5; 11 bases line up with TRBD1. CDR3 length equals 14 residues. V gave up 6 bases and J gave up 7 bases; unmatched junction bases: 5. The CDR3 is CASSRTGGWQPQHF. The CDR3 DNA, read in part, is TGTGCCAGCAGCCGGACAGGGGGCTGGCAGCCC.

This clone has a handful of counts. The CDR3 is cut off 3 residues early in the read; its end comes from the germline J gene. The chain combines TRBV2 with TRBJ2-2; weak D call: TRBD2 (5 bases). Trimming took off 4 bases at V and 4 bases at J, with 16 bases between the two ends. The germline CDR1 and CDR2 sequences are SNHLY and FYNNEI. CDR3 length equals 16 residues. The CDR3 loop is CASSAGLPGATGELFF. The CDR3 bases that were read are TGTGCCAGCAGTGCAGGACTCCCAGGTGCCACCGGGGAG.

This clone was observed many times. Read sequence stops 3 residues before the CDR3 end, and the germline J gene provides the missing end. The rearrangement joins TRBV5-1 to TRBJ2-5; D might be TRBD1 (6 bases). Germline assignment: CDR1 SGHRS and CDR2 YFSETQ. CDR3 size: 13 residues. V lost 2 bases and J 3 bases, leaving 8 bases between the germline ends. The sequenced part of the CDR3 DNA is TGCGCCAGCAGCTTCAACAGGGAAGAGACC. Translation: CASSFNREET. The whole CDR3 sequence is CASSFNREETQYF.

This clone was observed a few times. The read ends 3 residues before the CDR3 terminus; that terminus is restored from the germline J gene. The chain carries TRBV7-7 and TRBJ1-4; 8 bases agree with TRBD1. V shed 2 bases, J shed 2 bases, and the junction held 4 bases outside the gene matches. The CDR3 runs to 16 residues. The germline CDR1 and CDR2 sequences are SSHAT and FNYEAQ (reference sequence). The chain's CDR3 is CASSLIWTGTNEKLFF. The covered CDR3 bases are TGTGCCAGCAGCTTAATCTGGACAGGGACTAATGAAAAA.

There are many counts of this clone. The sequenced fragment ends 3 residues before the CDR3 boundary, so the rest is inferred from the germline J gene. The chain is built from TRBV18 and TRBJ2-1; D is unclear. The CDR3 is made up of 15 amino acids. V was cut by 3 bases and J by 6 bases, with 15 bases left in between. The germline V gene encodes CDR1 KGHSH and CDR2 LQKENI. Partial CDR3 DNA: TGTGCCAGCTCACCGACGCAATCAAGACTCAATGAG. Its translation: CASSPTQSRLNE. The complete CDR3 reads CASSPTQSRLNEQFF.

Ten or more counts support this clone. The read gets to within 3 residues of the CDR3 end, and the germline J gene fills in the rest. The genes are TRBV18 and TRBJ1-1; D ambiguous. The V gene lost 3 bases and the J gene lost 7 bases, with 9 bases spanning the gap. Germline loops: CDR1 KGHSH, CDR2 LQKENI. This CDR3 region has 12 residues. The CDR3: CASSPEPHEAFF. The covered CDR3 bases are TGTGCCAGCTCACCCGAGCCGCATGAA.

This clone was found many times. The read terminates 3 residues before the CDR3 end, so the remaining end is supplied by the germline J gene. J is TRBJ2-4 and V is TRBV20-1; 8 bases are a match to TRBD1. The CDR3 extends over 14 amino acids. The V gene's germline CDR1 is DFQATT and CDR2 SNEGSKA (reference sequence). J was trimmed by 6 bases and V by 3 bases; bases with no gene match: 7. CDR3 in amino acids: CSARGGTGINIQYF. CDR3 DNA, as far as it was read: TGCAGTGCTAGGGGCGGGACAGGAATAAACATT.

This clone was counted at least ten times. CDR3 in amino acids: CASSLGQGHQPQHF. CDR3 DNA, as far as it was read: TGTGCCAGCAGCTTGGGACAGGGGCATCAGCCC. The rearrangement uses TRBV11-2 and TRBJ1-5, with TRBD1 identical over 10 bases. Sequencing ends 3 residues short of the CDR3 end; the germline J gene provides the rest. The germline V gene encodes CDR1 SGHAT and CDR2 FQNNGV. The CDR3 is 14 amino acids. The trim removed 3 bases at V and 5 bases at J, leaving 1 base unmatched.

This clone was recorded at least ten times. From the germline J gene comes the end of the CDR3, since the read stops 3 residues before it. The chain recombines TRBV29-1 with TRBJ2-1; 10 nucleotides match TRBD1. The CDR3 length is 14 residues. V shed 4 bases, J shed 7 bases, and the junction held 7 bases outside the gene matches. CDR1 is SQVTM and CDR2 is ANQGSEA in the germline V gene. CDR3 sequence reads: CSVGNRDRGNEQFF. CDR3 bases read: TGCAGCGTTGGTAACCGGGACAGGGGTAATGAG.

This clone was counted many times. The covered CDR3 bases are TGTGCCTGGAGTGTACAGGGTTTCGATAACTACAATGAG. Protein sequence: CAWSVQGFDNYNE. The entire CDR3 sequence reads CAWSVQGFDNYNEQFF. The chain couples TRBV30 to TRBJ2-1; D is possibly TRBD1 (6 bases). The read falls 3 residues short of the CDR3 end, and the missing part is taken from the germline J gene. V lost 0 bases to trimming and J lost 3 bases, with 15 bases between them. Looked up from germline, CDR1 is GTSNPN and CDR2 is SVGIG (reference sequence). The CDR3 length is 16 residues.

In this sample, this clone turned up many times. The sequenced fragment ends 3 residues before the CDR3 boundary, so the rest is inferred from the germline J gene. The chain links TRBV30 to TRBJ2-5; 11 bases agree with TRBD1. The CDR3 has 15 residues. Germline assignment: CDR1 GTSNPN and CDR2 SVGIG (reference sequence). V gave up 5 bases and J gave up 5 bases; unmatched junction bases: 10. The CDR3 DNA, read in part, is TGTGCCTGGGATCTCGGACAGGGGGCGCCGGAGACC. Translation: CAWDLGQGAPET. The whole CDR3 sequence is CAWDLGQGAPETQYF.

This clone was seen at least ten times. From the germline J gene comes the end of the CDR3, since the read stops 3 residues before it. V usage is TRBV10-3 and J usage is TRBJ1-3, with 9 bases aligning to TRBD1. CDR3 length equals 15 residues. The germline CDR1 and CDR2 sequences are ENHRY and SYGVKD. V was pared by 4 bases and J by 0 bases, with 1 base of the junction left unmatched. This chain's CDR3 is CAISGQGDSGNTIYF. The CDR3 bases that were read are TGTGCCATCAGTGGACAGGGGGACTCTGGAAACACC.

This clone was seen at least ten times. The read gets to within 3 residues of the CDR3 end, and the germline J gene fills in the rest. This rearrangement joins TRBV7-2 to TRBJ1-1; D ambiguous. This CDR3 is 14 amino acids long. Germline CDR1 SGHTA, CDR2 FQGNSA. V was trimmed by 2 bases and J by 2 bases, leaving 9 bases between them. CDR3 DNA, as far as it was read: TGTGCCAGCAGCTTAACGGTAGCTAACACTGAA. Protein product: CASSLTVANTE. The CDR3 in full is CASSLTVANTEAFF.

This clone was seen at least ten times. From the germline J gene comes the end of the CDR3, since the read stops 3 residues before it. V is TRBV12-3 or TRBV12-4 and J is TRBJ2-3; TRBD2 aligns across 11 bases. This CDR3 region has 16 residues. After removal of 5 bases from V and 2 bases from J, the junction contained 6 bases not matched to a gene. The sequenced CDR3 bases are TGTGCCAGCAGTATGACTAGCGGGACCAACACAGATACG. Amino acids: CASSMTSGTNTDT. The whole CDR3 is CASSMTSGTNTDTQYF.

This clone showed up many times. The read ends 3 residues early relative to the CDR3; the germline J gene fills the gap. V gene TRBV20-1 combines with J gene TRBJ2-3; D is uncertain. The V gene's germline CDR1 is DFQATT and CDR2 SNEGSKA (reference sequence). The CDR3 is 13 residues long. V lost 2 bases to trimming and J lost 2 bases, with 8 bases between them. The CDR3 DNA, read in part, is TGCAGTGCTAGAAACCTATTCACAGATACG. Protein: CSARNLFTDT. The entire CDR3 is CSARNLFTDTQYF.

There are many counts of this clone. The read ends 3 residues shy of where the CDR3 ends; the end is completed using the germline J gene. V is TRBV11-2 and J is TRBJ2-7, with D unresolved. The CDR3 sequence is 13 residues long. With 1 base removed from V and 5 bases from J, the gap between germline ends came to 9 bases. Germline V gene sequence: CDR1 SGHAT, CDR2 FQNNGV. Here the CDR3 reads CASSLAPPDEQYF. Incomplete CDR3 DNA: TGTGCCAGCAGCTTAGCCCCCCCGGACGAG.

This clone was recorded at least ten times. The read stops 3 residues short of the end of the CDR3; the missing end is completed from the germline J gene. The chain links TRBV20-1 to TRBJ2-1; 8 bases line up with TRBD1. This CDR3 has 14 amino acids. With V trimmed by 1 base and J by 7 bases, 6 bases remained unmatched. Germline V CDR1 and CDR2: DFQATT, SNEGSKA (reference sequence). CDR3 protein: CSARGQGRMNEQFF. The part of the CDR3 DNA that was read is TGCAGTGCTAGAGGACAGGGGAGAATGAATGAG.

This clone was observed many times. The CDR3 end is not reached by the read, which stops 3 residues before it; the germline J gene fills it in. The chain is built from TRBV14 and TRBJ1-6; TRBD1 aligns across 7 bases. The CDR3 is 13 residues long. Germline-derived CDR1 and CDR2 are SGHDN and FVKESK. The junction had 3 bases not matched to a gene; V was cut back by 9 bases and J by 4 bases. The CDR3 here is CASKTGYNSPLHF. The covered CDR3 bases are TGTGCCAGTAAGACAGGGTATAATTCACCC.

About this clone: The CDR3 end is not reached by the read, which stops 3 residues before it; the germline J gene fills it in. The chain recombines TRBV7-9 with TRBJ1-1; no clear D. The germline CDR1 and CDR2 sequences are SEHNR and FQNEAQ (reference sequence). The CDR3 totals 13 residues. The DNA read from the CDR3 is TGTGCCAGCAGCCCGACCAGCACAGATACG. As protein: CASSPTSTDT. The whole CDR3 sequence reads CASSPTSTDTAFF. Full variable domain (rest looked up from reference TRBV7-9 and TRBJ1-1): DTGVSQNPRHKITKRGQNVTFRCDPISEHNRLYWYRQTLGQGPEFLTYFQNEAQLEKSRLLSDRFSAERPKGSFSTLEIQRTEQGDSAMYLCASSPTSTDTAFFGQGTRLTVV.

This clone has just a few counts. Incomplete CDR3 DNA: TGTGCCTGGGTCGGGACACCTTTCTACGAG. It codes for CAWVGTPFYE. The complete CDR3 reads CAWVGTPFYEAFF. The gene calls are TRBV30 and TRBJ1-1; possibly TRBD1 for D (6 bases). Coverage ceases 3 residues before the CDR3 finishes, and the germline J gene fills in the end. The CDR3 loop spans 13 amino acids. Per the germline V gene, CDR1 is GTSNPN and CDR2 is SVGIG (reference sequence).

This clone was seen many times. The CDR3 extends 3 residues past the end of the read, so its final part is completed from the germline J gene. The genes are TRBV5-1 and TRBJ2-7, with TRBD2 matching 8 bases. V lost 4 bases, J lost 3 bases, and 15 bases stayed unmatched. The CDR3 length is 17 residues. The V gene's germline CDR1 is SGHRS and CDR2 YFSETQ. CDR3: CASSLGASGGPNYEQYF. CDR3 bases read: TGCGCCAGCAGCCTCGGTGCCAGCGGGGGACCTAACTACGAG. Combining the CDR3 with reference TRBV5-1 and TRBJ2-7 gives the whole variable domain KAGVTQTPRYLIKTRGQQVTLSCSPISGHRSVSWYQQTPGQGLQFLFEYFSETQRNKGNFPGRFSGRQFSNSRSEMNVSTLELGDSALYLCASSLGASGGPNYEQYFGPGTRLTVT.

This clone has a count of ten or more. The read terminates 3 residues ahead of where the CDR3 ends, so the germline J gene completes it. The V and J genes are TRBV30 and TRBJ2-7; the match to TRBD2 covers 9 bases. V was pared by 2 bases and J by 4 bases, with 12 bases of the junction left unmatched. Per the germline V gene, CDR1 is GTSNPN and CDR2 is SVGIG (reference sequence). The CDR3 spans 16 residues. CDR3 region: CAWSRGWGLAAYEQYF. The covered CDR3 bases are TGTGCCTGGAGTCGGGGGTGGGGACTAGCCGCATACGAG.

There are many counts of this clone. Sequencing ends 3 residues short of the CDR3 end; the germline J gene provides the rest. The chain couples TRBV7-2 to TRBJ2-3; perhaps TRBD1 as D (6 bases). There are 15 residues in the CDR3. Germline V lookup: CDR1 SGHTA, CDR2 FQGNSA. Between the trimmed V and J ends, which lost 5 bases and 0 bases, there was a span of 12 bases. The covered CDR3 bases are TGTGCCAGCAGCGGACAGCGTTGGAGCACAGATACG. Residues: CASSGQRWSTDT. The full CDR3 protein is CASSGQRWSTDTQYF.

This clone was recorded many times. Read coverage stops 3 residues before the CDR3 terminus; the germline J gene supplies the remainder. V gene TRBV12-3 or TRBV12-4 combines with J gene TRBJ2-7; maybe TRBD1 (5 bases). The CDR3 has 15 amino acids. V gave up 1 base and J gave up 0 bases, with 10 bases separating them. The sequenced part of the CDR3 DNA is TGTGCCAGCAGTTTAGGGCAGGGAAGCTCCTACGAG. It translates to CASSLGQGSSYE. The complete CDR3 reads CASSLGQGSSYEQYF.